This TCR beta chain was recovered during a study of tumor and adjacent non-tumor tissue in lung cancer. Background on the study: The patients, around 11 men and 5 or 6 women, were about 31 to 80 with stage I to III disease. Samples averaged approximately 4.2 million productive TCRbeta reads each. Findings of the study overall: Patients with more diverse tumor TCRs had worse survival. Significantly higher TCR diversity was found in tumor than normal lung.

This clonotype was counted only a few times. The target antigen is unknown. This sample's RNA came from whole unsorted tissue. The normal lung tissue was taken more than 3 cm from the tumor edge. A modified ARM-PCR protocol with three rounds of nested PCR amplified TCRbeta. TCRdb reanalysed the multiplex PCR reads using MiXCR and keeps one entry per CDR3 protein. The sample includes over 100,000 distinct CDR3 sequences, about 61% of them seen just once. The CDR3 is 19 residues long. The V gene end was trimmed by 0 bases and the J gene end by 0 bases; junction bases not matched to a gene: 14. CDR1 MNHEY and CDR2 SVGEGT come from the germline V gene.

The chain joins TRBV6-2 or TRBV6-3 to TRBJ2-7; 7 nucleotides align to TRBD1. The sequenced sample was distant non-tumor lung tissue. The TCR was taken from a man in his 60s with non-small cell lung cancer. CDR3 amino acids: CASSYSRGQASPYSYEQYF. As DNA, the CDR3 is TGTGCCAGCAGTTACTCGCGAGGACAGGCCTCCCCTTACTCCTACGAGCAGTACTTC.